These T cell receptor beta chains were read from a single sample in a study of monozygotic twins with cystic fibrosis. TCRdb's table, derived via immunoSEQ multiplex PCR, lists solely in-frame clones and lacks some. The repertoire includes about 16,000 clones, about 96% of them detected once, and 0.6% to 0.7% sits in the top ten. The source material was blood. Receptor source: a girl aged 2 to 9 with cystic fibrosis. The CDR3 runs from the conserved cysteine through the conserved F or W. Each record gives: CDR3 length, D gene, clone size, V gene, J gene, CDR3 DNA, CDR3 protein. D genes are given only for firm matches. Some rows have no size entry. The others give once, few or many, or a class for an expanded clone.

>15|TRBD2|NA|TRBV11-2|TRBJ2-5
TGTGCCAGCAGCTTTGCGGGGGAGATTGGCGAGACCCAGTACTTC
CASSFAGEIGETQYF
>14|TRBD2|NA|TRBV9|TRBJ2-5
TGTGCCAGCAGCCTCACTAGCGGGGTGGAGACCCAGTACTTC
CASSLTSGVETQYF
>12|NA|NA|TRBV19|TRBJ2-5
TGTGCCAGCGGGGACTACCAAGAGACCCAGTACTTC
CASGDYQETQYF
>16|NA|NA|TRBV19|TRBJ1-6
TGTGCCAGTAGTATGGCGCTCGGGCAGGGTGGTTCACCCCTCCACTTT
CASSMALGQGGSPLHF
>16|TRBD1|NA|TRBV7-9|TRBJ1-6
TGTGCCAGCAGCCAAGACAGGGGAGTTAAGAATTCACCCCTCCACTTT
CASSQDRGVKNSPLHF
>16|NA|NA|TRBV4-3|TRBJ1-4
TGCGCCAGCAGCCTAATCCCGACTGGGGCTAATGAAAAACTGTTTTTT
CASSLIPTGANEKLFF
>16|TRBD2|NA|TRBV5-1|TRBJ2-7
TGCGCCAGCAGCTTGGTGGCTAGCGGGGCGCGGTACGAGCAGTACTTC
CASSLVASGARYEQYF
>13|NA|NA|TRBV5-1|TRBJ1-3
TGCGCCAGCAGCCCGCTAGGTGGAAACACCATATATTTT
CASSPLGGNTIYF
>14|TRBD1|NA|TRBV7-9|TRBJ1-1
TGTGCCAGCAGCTTCCAGGGGGAAAACACTGAAGCTTTCTTT
CASSFQGENTEAFF
>13|NA|NA|TRBV9|TRBJ2-2
TGTGCCAGCAGCGGACGGACAGACGGGGAGCTGTTTTTT
CASSGRTDGELFF
>13|NA|NA|TRBV27|TRBJ1-1
TGTGCCAGCACTTATCGCCTCGGCACTGAAGCTTTCTTT
CASTYRLGTEAFF
>17|TRBD1|once|TRBV7-8|TRBJ1-2
TGTGCCAGCAGCTCCTTGCGGACAGGCAAAGCTAACTATGGCTACACCTTC
CASSSLRTGKANYGYTF
>14|NA|NA|TRBV5-5|TRBJ2-7
TGTGCCAGCAGCTTGGGCTTTTTGACCTACGAGCAGTACTTC
CASSLGFLTYEQYF
>16|NA|NA|TRBV5-1|TRBJ2-3
TGCGCCAGCAGCTTGAGAGGGGGAACTAGCACAGATACGCAGTATTTT
CASSLRGGTSTDTQYF
>16|TRBD2|NA|TRBV7-8|TRBJ2-1
TGTGCCAGCAGCTCCCTCACGGGACTAGCGGGGAATGAGCAGTTCTTC
CASSSLTGLAGNEQFF
>15|NA|NA|TRBV6-6|TRBJ2-5
TGTGCCAGCAGTTACTCGTTCCTCCGGCAAGAGACCCAGTACTTC
CASSYSFLRQETQYF
>16|NA|NA|TRBV7-9|TRBJ2-3
TGTGCCAGCAGCTTAGCGGCAGGAGAGGACACAGATACGCAGTATTTT
CASSLAAGEDTDTQYF
>16|NA|few|TRBV5-6|TRBJ1-1
TGTGCCAGCAGCTTGGTCCGGGGGGTACGGAACACTGAAGCTTTCTTT
CASSLVRGVRNTEAFF
>15|TRBD2|NA|TRBV5-1|TRBJ2-1
TGCGCCAGCAGCTTGCTAGCGGGGGGGCTCAATGAGCAGTTCTTC
CASSLLAGGLNEQFF
>15|NA|NA|TRBV19|TRBJ2-2
TGTGCCAGTAATCCCGCTAAGGGAAACACCGGGGAGCTGTTTTTT
CASNPAKGNTGELFF
>15|NA|NA|TRBV27|TRBJ1-2
TGTGCCAGCAGTCCCGGACAGACCCCTAACTATGGCTACACCTTC
CASSPGQTPNYGYTF
>13|NA|once|TRBV7-2|TRBJ1-1
TGTGCCAGCAGCTTAGAATCGGAAACTGAAGCTTTCTTT
CASSLESETEAFF
>12|NA|once|TRBV5-4|TRBJ1-1
TGTGCCAGCAGCTTGTTCAACACTGAAGCTTTCTTT
CASSLFNTEAFF
>14|TRBD1|NA|TRBV5-1|TRBJ1-1
TGCGCCAGCAGCTTGCGACAGGGGGTGACTGAAGCTTTCTTT
CASSLRQGVTEAFF
>14|NA|NA|TRBV6-1|TRBJ2-3
TGTGCCAGCAGTGAAGCGGGGGGGCCGGGTACGCAGTATTTT
CASSEAGGPGTQYF
>15|NA|NA|TRBV5-4|TRBJ2-3
TGTGCCAGCAGCTTCGATAGACTAGTTTCAGATACGCAGTATTTT
CASSFDRLVSDTQYF
>13|NA|NA|TRBV9|TRBJ1-3
TGTGCCAGCAGCGTAAGGGGTGGAAACACCATATATTTT
CASSVRGGNTIYF
>14|NA|NA|TRBV13|TRBJ2-3
TGTGCCAGCAGCTTAGACCAATCCACAGATACGCAGTATTTT
CASSLDQSTDTQYF
>13|NA|NA|TRBV19|TRBJ1-1
TGTGCCAGTAGTGTCAGGGGCGAGACTGAAGCTTTCTTT
CASSVRGETEAFF
>14|NA|once|TRBV5-1|TRBJ1-4
TGCGCCAGCAGCTTGGCCGGACCTAATGAAAAACTGTTTTTT
CASSLAGPNEKLFF
>16|TRBD1|NA|TRBV19|TRBJ2-5
TGTGCCAGTAGTATAGGGGGGACAGGGTTCCAAGAGACCCAGTACTTC
CASSIGGTGFQETQYF
>15|NA|NA|TRBV9|TRBJ2-3
TGTGCCAGCAGCCCCTCAGGGATTAGTACAGATACGCAGTATTTT
CASSPSGISTDTQYF
>16|NA|NA|TRBV10-2|TRBJ1-6
TGCGCCAGCAGTGTCACACAGAGCTCCTATAATTCACCCCTCCACTTT
CASSVTQSSYNSPLHF
>11|NA|NA|TRBV29-1|TRBJ2-7
TGCAGCGTTGGTGTCTCCTACGAGCAGTACTTC
CSVGVSYEQYF
>17|NA|NA|TRBV5-6|TRBJ2-3
TGTGCCAGCAGCTTGAGTTTAGTTCGGGCCCGCGCAGATACGCAGTATTTT
CASSLSLVRARADTQYF
>14|NA|NA|TRBV29-1|TRBJ1-2
TGCAGCGTTGACTTAACAGGGCCCCTCTATGGCTACACCTTC
CSVDLTGPLYGYTF
>14|TRBD1|NA|TRBV4-1|TRBJ2-7
TGCGCCAGCAGCCAAGAAACAGGGGTAGGCGAGCAGTACTTC
CASSQETGVGEQYF
>14|TRBD1|NA|TRBV18|TRBJ1-2
TGTGCCAGCTCACCCGGGACAGCCCGAGGTGGCTACACCTTC
CASSPGTARGGYTF
>12|NA|NA|TRBV19|TRBJ2-5
TGTGCCAGTAGTATTGGCCAAGAGACCCAGTACTTC
CASSIGQETQYF
>16|NA|NA|TRBV5-6|TRBJ1-2
TGTGCCAGCAGCTTGGATAGCAGGGGCACTAACTATGGCTACACCTTC
CASSLDSRGTNYGYTF
>15|NA|once|TRBV5-1|TRBJ1-2
TGCGCCAGCAGCTTGGAGGCTGTGGGGGCAGGTGGCTACACCTTC
CASSLEAVGAGGYTF
>15|NA|NA|TRBV5-1|TRBJ1-1
TGCGCCAGCAGCTTGGGACAGGTTTTGAACACTGAAGCTTTCTTT
CASSLGQVLNTEAFF
>12|NA|NA|TRBV15|TRBJ1-2
TGTGCCACCAGCAGAGTAGAGGGTGGCTACACCTTC
CATSRVEGGYTF
>15|TRBD1|once|TRBV6-5|TRBJ1-2
TGTGCCAGCAGCCCTAGAGGAGGGGGCACATATGGCTACACCTTC
CASSPRGGGTYGYTF
>11|NA|NA|TRBV6-1|TRBJ2-2
TGTGCCAGCAGTGAGGCCGGGGAGCTGTTTTTT
CASSEAGELFF
>19|NA|once|TRBV19|TRBJ1-6
TGTGCCAGTAGTATAGACTCGTACAGCCAGAGCTCCTATAATTCACCCCTCCACTTT
CASSIDSYSQSSYNSPLHF
>14|NA|NA|TRBV30|TRBJ1-5
TGTGCCTGGAGTCAGGGCCAGAGCAATCAGCCCCAGCATTTT
CAWSQGQSNQPQHF
>15|TRBD2|NA|TRBV5-4|TRBJ2-3
TGTGCCAGCAGCTTGGCCGGGGGGGGGTTAGATACGCAGTATTTT
CASSLAGGGLDTQYF
>11|NA|NA|TRBV28|TRBJ2-1
TGTGCCAGCAGTTTAGCGACAGACCAGTTCTTC
CASSLATDQFF
>13|TRBD1|NA|TRBV6-5|TRBJ2-7
TGTGCCAGCAGTTACGCCGACAGGGCTCGGCAGTACTTC
CASSYADRARQYF
>14|NA|NA|TRBV11-2|TRBJ1-2
TGTGCCAGCAGCTTAGATCGCGGGTACATTGGCTACACCTTC
CASSLDRGYIGYTF
>14|NA|NA|TRBV9|TRBJ2-1
TGTGCCAGCAGTGTAGGTAGCTCCTACAATGAGCAGTTCTTC
CASSVGSSYNEQFF
>16|TRBD1|once|TRBV4-3|TRBJ1-4
TGCGCCAGCAGCCAACTGCCGGGACAGTTGCGTGAAAAACTGTTTTTT
CASSQLPGQLREKLFF
>17|TRBD2|NA|TRBV5-6|TRBJ2-5
TGTGCCAGCAGCTTGGTGCACGCCGGGGGGGCCTTTGAGACCCAGTACTTC
CASSLVHAGGAFETQYF